A selection of T cell receptor beta chains follows, all from one sample in a study of blood T cell repertoires in COVID-19. Method: immunoSEQ multiplex PCR; TCRdb's copy keeps in-frame clones and lacks some. The sample lists 470,000 or so clones, roughly 87% occurring once. Input material: PBMCs or T cells enriched from blood (not recorded which). These receptors were collected from a woman aged 18-29 years with acute COVID-19. The CDR3 runs from the conserved cysteine through the conserved F or W. A D gene is named only where the DNA matches it firmly. Some rows mark clone size as missing; the rest say once, few, many or name a class of expanded clone.

abundance,j_gene,d_gene,v_gene,CDR3nt,CDR3aa
-,TRBJ2-1,-,TRBV19,TGTGCCAGTAGAGTATGGGGGCCATCGGACAATGAGCAGTTCTTC,CASRVWGPSDNEQFF
-,TRBJ1-2,TRBD1,TRBV11-2,TGTGCCAGCAGCCCGAACAGGGGGCGCCCCGGGGGCTACACCTTC,CASSPNRGRPGGYTF
-,TRBJ1-2,TRBD1,TRBV28,TGTGCCAGCAGTCTTGTGAACAGGGGAGGAAGCTATGGCTACACCTTC,CASSLVNRGGSYGYTF
few,TRBJ2-2,-,TRBV11-2,TGTGCCAGCAGCTTGGGCTTGGCATCCGGGGAGCTGTTTTTT,CASSLGLASGELFF
-,TRBJ2-3,-,TRBV10-3,TGTGCCATCAGTGACACAGCCCCCGCAGATACGCAGTATTTT,CAISDTAPADTQYF
-,TRBJ1-1,TRBD1,TRBV20-1,TGCAGTGCTGGACAGGGCCGAGCTTTCTTT,CSAGQGRAFF
-,TRBJ2-1,TRBD2,TRBV4-3,TGCGCCAGCAGCCAAGACTCGCGGGGGTACTCCTACAATGAGCAGTTCTTC,CASSQDSRGYSYNEQFF
-,TRBJ1-1,-,TRBV6-5,TGTGCCAGCAGCCCGCGGGGAGGGACTGAAGCTTTCTTT,CASSPRGGTEAFF
-,TRBJ2-3,-,TRBV7-2,TGTGCCACCAAGTCACAGGGTACAGATACGCAGTATTTT,CATKSQGTDTQYF
-,TRBJ1-1,TRBD1,TRBV27,TGTGCCAGCAGTCCAGGGACAGGGGCGGACACTGAAGCTTTCTTT,CASSPGTGADTEAFF
few,TRBJ2-7,-,TRBV27,TGTGCCAGCAGTTTATCCCGGACAACCTACGAGCAGTACTTC,CASSLSRTTYEQYF
few,TRBJ2-7,TRBD1,TRBV5-4,TGTGCCAGCAGCACAGACAGGGAAGTCGAGCAGTACTTC,CASSTDREVEQYF
-,TRBJ2-1,-,TRBV9,TGTGCCAGCAGCGTAGCTCTGCGGTCCTACAATGAGCAGTTCTTC,CASSVALRSYNEQFF
few,TRBJ1-2,TRBD1,TRBV19,TGTGCCAGTACGGCTCTAACCGGGACAGGAAATGGCTACACCTTC,CASTALTGTGNGYTF
-,TRBJ1-1,TRBD1,TRBV20-1,TGCAGTGCTATCAGGGGGTCTGAAGCTTTCTTT,CSAIRGSEAFF